The 20 T cell receptor beta chains below were found in one sample sequenced in a study of response to subunit inactivated influenza vaccine. TCRdb fed the RT-PCR reads into MiXCR, producing one record per CDR3 protein. This sample has some 520,000 distinct CDR3 sequences, with 16% found just once. Sequencing used CD4+ T cells sorted from PBMCs, obtained approximately 25 months after vaccination. These receptors came from a man between 50 and 69 years old who received an inactivated influenza vaccine.

This clonotype was counted between two and nine times. The V and J genes are TRBV12-3 or TRBV12-4 and TRBJ1-2; unclear D gene. The CDR3 length is 14 residues. The ends were cut back, 3 bases at V and 6 bases at J, with 14 bases in the middle. DNA for the CDR3: TGTGCCAGCAGTTTCCAGACACTGGCCGATGGCTACACCTTC. Translated: CASSFQTLADGYTF.

This clonotype has just a few counts. The chain employs TRBV20-1 and TRBJ2-5, with TRBD2 identical over 9 bases. Per germline, CDR1 DFQATT and CDR2 SNEGSKA (reference sequence). The CDR3 extends over 12 amino acids. J was trimmed by 5 bases and V by 7 bases; bases with no gene match: 5. The CDR3 loop is CSVAGVRETQYF. For the CDR3, the DNA is TGCAGTGTAGCGGGAGTTCGGGAGACCCAGTACTTC.

The chain employs TRBV29-1 and TRBJ2-7, with D perhaps TRBD1 or TRBD2 (5 bases each). V was shortened by 1 base and J by 3 bases, with 13 bases between the two germline ends. Germline V gene sequence: CDR1 SQVTM, CDR2 ANQGSEA. The CDR3 runs 14 residues. The CDR3 reads CSVEVPGRRYEQYF. DNA for the CDR3: TGCAGCGTTGAAGTCCCGGGACGGCGCTACGAGCAGTACTTC.

The CDR3 region has the DNA TGCGCCAGCAGCCAAAATCCAGCGGGACTTACCGGGGAGCTGTTTTTT. It translates to CASSQNPAGLTGELFF. This chain uses TRBV4-3 with TRBJ2-2; the match to TRBD2 covers 7 bases. Losses at the gene ends were 2 bases for V and 5 bases for J; bases not matched to a gene: 8. Germline CDR1 and CDR2: LGHNA and YSLEER. The CDR3 sequence is 16 residues long.

This clonotype was found a few times. The chain uses TRBV28 and TRBJ2-3, with TRBD2 identical over 11 bases. Germline-derived CDR1 and CDR2 are MDHEN and SYDVKM. The CDR3 runs to 16 residues. After removal of 5 bases from V and 2 bases from J, the junction contained 6 bases not matched to a gene. CDR3 nucleotides: TGTGCCAGCAGTCCCCGACTAGCGGGGCACACAGATACGCAGTATTTT. Translation gives CASSPRLAGHTDTQYF. The complete variable domain, with remaining parts taken from reference TRBV28 and TRBJ2-3, reads DVKVTQSSRYLVKRTGEKVFLECVQDMDHENMFWYRQDPGLGLRLIYFSYDVKMKEKGDIPEGYSVSREKKERFSLILESASTNQTSMYLCASSPRLAGHTDTQYFGPGTRLTVL.

This clonotype was seen a handful of times. CDR3 amino acids: CASSYPGQGARPYF. DNA of the CDR3: TGTGCCAGCAGCTACCCGGGACAGGGGGCGCGTCCGTATTTT. This rearrangement joins TRBV7-8 to TRBJ2-3; TRBD1 agrees at 12 bases. Germline CDR1 reads SGHVS; CDR2 reads FQNEAQ. This CDR3 is built from 14 residues. After removal of 4 bases from V and 14 bases from J, the junction contained 10 bases not matched to a gene.

J is TRBJ2-3 and V is TRBV6-2 or TRBV6-3; 8 bases are shared with TRBD2. The CDR3 covers 17 residues. Germline assignment: CDR1 MNHEY and CDR2 SVGEGT. V was pared by 6 bases and J by 2 bases, with 13 bases of the junction left unmatched. CDR3 nucleotides: TGTGCCAGCAGCGGGGGGGTCCCAAGACGCTTCACAGATACGCAGTATTTT. This translates into CASSGGVPRRFTDTQYF.

This clonotype was picked up a small number of times. J is TRBJ2-3 and V is TRBV4-3; D possibly corresponds to TRBD2 (6 bases). Trimming pared 1 base from V and 3 bases from J, leaving 11 bases between. This CDR3 comprises 15 residues. Germline V gene sequence: CDR1 LGHNA, CDR2 YSLEER. CDR3 in amino acids: CASSQAGAPTDTQYF. The CDR3 DNA reads TGCGCCAGCAGCCAAGCGGGAGCGCCTACAGATACGCAGTATTTT.

This clonotype was recorded many times. The chain has TRBV28 and TRBJ1-5; D remains unclear. V was pared by 2 bases and J by 3 bases, with 14 bases between. Germline CDR1 and CDR2: MDHEN and SYDVKM. The CDR3 has 16 amino acids. The CDR3 DNA reads TGTGCCAGCAGTTTAGTGGGGTTTAGGGCCAATCAGCCCCAGCATTTT. Encoded protein: CASSLVGFRANQPQHF.

This clonotype was seen a few times. The chain combines TRBV4-1 with TRBJ1-1; 8 nucleotides match TRBD1. From germline, CDR1 is MGHRA and CDR2 YSYEKL. This CDR3 comprises 15 residues. V gave up 5 bases and J gave up 4 bases; unmatched junction bases: 9. The CDR3 loop is CASSGTGAWGTEAFF. Written as DNA, the CDR3 is TGCGCCAGCAGCGGGACAGGAGCGTGGGGCACTGAAGCTTTCTTT.

This clonotype showed up just a few times. The V and J genes are TRBV12-3 or TRBV12-4 and TRBJ1-5, with 11 nucleotides matching TRBD1. V was clipped by 7 bases and J by 6 bases; unmatched bases: 8. The CDR3 spans 15 residues. CDR3: CASTQGTGGFQPQHF. The DNA of the CDR3 is TGTGCCAGCACTCAAGGGACAGGGGGTTTTCAGCCCCAGCATTTT.

This clonotype was seen more than once but under ten times. The chain combines TRBV28 with TRBJ2-7; 7 nucleotides line up with TRBD2. This CDR3 spans 14 amino acids. The V gene's germline CDR1 is MDHEN and CDR2 SYDVKM. Trimming cost V 7 bases and J 0 bases; bases outside gene matches: 6. The CDR3 here is CASKGGGSSYEQYF. CDR3 coding DNA: TGTGCCAGCAAGGGCGGGGGTAGCTCCTACGAGCAGTACTTC.

This clonotype was picked up a small number of times. The DNA of the CDR3 is TGTGCCAGCAGCTCGACTAGGTTATTTTCTTATGAGCAGTTCTTC. It codes for CASSSTRLFSYEQFF. J is TRBJ2-1 and V is TRBV7-9, with D possibly TRBD2 on 6 matching bases. Germline assignment: CDR1 SEHNR and CDR2 FQNEAQ (reference sequence). CDR3 length: 15 residues. Trimming took off 4 bases at V and 8 bases at J, with 18 bases between the two ends.

This clonotype has at least ten counts. The V and J genes are TRBV10-3 and TRBJ2-7; 7 bases align to TRBD2. J was trimmed by 1 base and V by 3 bases; bases with no gene match: 6. Germline values: CDR1 ENHRY, CDR2 SYGVKD. This CDR3 is 15 amino acids long. The CDR3, as DNA: TGTGCCATCAGTGAAGCGGGGAGACTTTCCTACGAGCAGTACTTC. Its protein product is CAISEAGRLSYEQYF.

This clonotype was seen only a few times. The chain links TRBV7-2 to TRBJ2-4, with TRBD2 identical over 13 bases. The V gene's germline CDR1 is SGHTA and CDR2 FQGNSA. V lost 6 bases to trimming and J lost 13 bases; unmatched junction nucleotides: 12. The CDR3 totals 15 residues. CDR3 region: CASSVEGLAGPPQYF. CDR3 sequence (DNA): TGTGCCAGCAGTGTAGAGGGACTAGCGGGGCCCCCACAGTACTTC.

This clonotype was observed a few times. The gene calls are TRBV12-3 or TRBV12-4 and TRBJ2-7; D is undetermined. CDR3 length: 11 amino acids. V shed 3 bases and J shed 6 bases, with 6 bases lying between them. The CDR3 reads CASSFVGEQYF. The CDR3 nucleotides read TGTGCCAGCAGTTTCGTGGGCGAGCAGTACTTC.

J is TRBJ2-2 and V is TRBV18, with D possibly being TRBD2 (5 bases). This CDR3 is built from 18 residues. The V end lost 4 bases, the J end lost 3 bases, and 21 bases lay between the germline ends. Germline V lookup: CDR1 KGHSH, CDR2 LQKENI. The CDR3 nucleotides read TGTGCCAGCTCACGCACGGACCGAGTCACTAGTGACACCGGGGAGCTGTTTTTT. Protein sequence: CASSRTDRVTSDTGELFF.

This clonotype showed up just a few times. The chain is built from TRBV6-2 or TRBV6-3 and TRBJ2-5, with 10 positions matching TRBD2. This CDR3 spans 16 amino acids. Trimming removed 2 bases from V and 7 bases from J; junction bases left unmatched: 10. The germline CDR1 and CDR2 sequences are MNHEY and SVGEGT. The CDR3 sequence is CASSYPQLAGALTQYF. In DNA form, the CDR3 reads TGTGCCAGCAGTTACCCCCAGCTAGCGGGGGCCCTGACCCAGTACTTC.

The chain joins TRBV5-1 to TRBJ1-1, with 8 bases identical to TRBD1. After removal of 4 bases from V and 4 bases from J, the junction contained 9 bases not matched to a gene. CDR1 and CDR2 (germline): SGHRS, YFSETQ. This CDR3 comprises 15 residues. As DNA, the CDR3 is TGCGCCAGCAGCCCCCGCCAGGACAGGGCCACTGAAGCTTTCTTT. The encoded protein is CASSPRQDRATEAFF.

This chain connects TRBV12-3 or TRBV12-4 to TRBJ1-2, with a tentative D call TRBD1 (6 bases). The CDR3 runs to 12 residues. V lost 8 bases to trimming and J lost 9 bases, with 16 bases between them. The CDR3 nucleotides read TGTGCCAGCTTGGGGGGCGATTTTAGCTACACCTTC. Translated: CASLGGDFSYTF.